The rows below give T cell receptor beta chains drawn from one sample of a study of radiation and T cells in renal cell carcinoma. The data were produced by immunoSEQ multiplex PCR, yet TCRdb's version contains in-frame clones alone and is incomplete. In the table there are about 60,000 clones, roughly four fifths of which are singletons. The specimen was blood, collected from a patient whose treatment included radiotherapy and nephrectomy. Receptor source: a man in his 60s with renal cell carcinoma. Each CDR3 is given with its conserved first and last residue. A D gene is named only where the DNA matches it firmly. Only some rows state a clone size, as once, few, many or a class for expanded clones.

D	V	J	size	CDR3	DNA
NA	TRBV5-1	TRBJ2-5	NA	CASRVGARETQYF	TGCGCCAGCAGGGTCGGAGCAAGGGAGACCCAGTACTTC
NA	TRBV7-2	TRBJ2-2	many	CASSTNGGANTGELFF	TGTGCCAGCAGCACGAACGGGGGCGCGAACACCGGGGAGCTGTTTTTT
NA	TRBV9	TRBJ2-2	NA	CASSSFTTIERGTGELFF	TGTGCCAGCAGCTCTTTCACTACAATTGAGAGGGGAACCGGGGAGCTGTTTTTT
NA	TRBV5-1	TRBJ2-1	NA	CASARLVDEQFF	TGCGCCAGCGCCAGACTAGTCGATGAGCAGTTCTTC
NA	TRBV19	TRBJ1-5	NA	CASSFKSRNSNQPQHF	TGTGCCAGTAGTTTCAAGTCCAGAAATAGCAATCAGCCCCAGCATTTT
NA	TRBV27	TRBJ1-1	NA	CASSLTWGQDTEAFF	TGTGCCAGCAGTTTAACCTGGGGCCAGGACACTGAAGCTTTCTTT
NA	TRBV28	TRBJ1-4	NA	CASTAQMGGAREKLFF	TGTGCCAGCACCGCCCAAATGGGGGGGGCACGGGAAAAACTGTTTTTT
NA	TRBV10-3	TRBJ1-2	once	CAIRGGTEGYTF	TGTGCCATCCGTGGAGGCACGGAGGGCTACACCTTC
TRBD2	TRBV7-8	TRBJ2-2	NA	CASSTRSSGGVLTGELFF	TGTGCCAGCAGCACCAGAAGTAGCGGGGGGGTTCTCACCGGGGAGCTGTTTTTT
TRBD2	TRBV5-1	TRBJ2-3	NA	CASWSGGPDTQYF	TGCGCCAGCTGGTCGGGGGGTCCTGATACGCAGTATTTT
NA	TRBV27	TRBJ2-5	NA	CATRSRETQYF	TGTGCCACTCGGTCGCGGGAGACCCAGTACTTC
NA	TRBV19	TRBJ1-1	few	CASSIQGSTEAFF	TGTGCCAGTAGCATTCAGGGGAGCACTGAAGCTTTCTTT
NA	TRBV19	TRBJ2-1	NA	CASSMVSPTMEQFF	TGTGCCAGTAGTATGGTTTCTCCTACAATGGAGCAGTTCTTC
TRBD2	TRBV7-6	TRBJ2-2	NA	CASSPTGTSGSTGELFF	TGTGCCAGCAGCCCTACCGGGACTAGCGGGAGTACCGGGGAGCTGTTTTTT
TRBD1	TRBV6-5	TRBJ1-2	NA	CASSYGTGVHNGYTF	TGTGCCAGCAGTTACGGGACAGGGGTTCATAATGGCTACACCTTC
NA	TRBV12-5	TRBJ1-2	NA	CASGTSSGSPNYGYTF	TGTGCTAGTGGTACAAGCTCAGGATCCCCTAACTATGGCTACACCTTC
TRBD1	TRBV18	TRBJ1-6	NA	CASSPIDRGGSPLHF	TGTGCCAGCTCACCCATAGACAGGGGAGGTTCACCCCTCCACTTT
NA	TRBV29-1	TRBJ2-7	NA	CSPRTRLQGEQYF	TGCAGCCCCCGGACACGCCTTCAAGGCGAGCAGTACTTC